This T cell receptor (beta chain) was recorded in a study of metastatic and nonmetastatic thyroid tumors. As for the study in general: Samples came from malignant and benign thyroid patients, and repertoires were compared across blood and tumor or nodule tissue.

The CDR3 contains 16 residues when both ends are counted. The germline V gene encodes CDR1 MNHEY and CDR2 SVGAGI. Note on this clone: This CDR3 fails to terminate in the conserved phenylalanine or tryptophan, so it likely reflects a read error. No DNA is shown, since the ends of the CDR3 on it are uncertain; the CDR3 is the one TCRdb lists.

Among the patients, none had received any treatment before thyroid surgery. TCRdb reprocessed the PCR reads via MiXCR. Found here are 30,000 to 35,000 clones, 15% of them singletons; the top ten hold about 20%. Input material: blood. The chain joins TRBV6-5 to TRBJ2-3; the D segment call TRBD2 is taken from the table without a DNA check. The sequence was collected from a male donor with papillary thyroid cancer or a benign thyroid nodule (not recorded which). Some clones in this sample may be carry-over from other donors' samples. The CDR3 spells CASSYEGRGLPDTQDI.